The clone carrying this TCR beta chain was seen more than once but under ten times. This entry comes from a study of blood T cell repertoires in COVID-19. Study context: Italy, Spain and the United States were the sources of the convalescent and acute COVID-19 samples.

Cohorts were assigned according to the clinical history that participants reported. This CDR3 contains 13 residues. The V gene's germline CDR1 is SGHAT and CDR2 FQNNGV. V trimming: 5 bases; J trimming: 6 bases; junction bases outside the gene matches: 4. Authors' data handling: Quantification of nucleated cells was approximated via reference gene primer amplification. Some clones are missing from TCRdb's copy, which holds only in-frame ones; the method was immunoSEQ multiplex PCR. V and J calls and clone size follow that table, whereas D and trimming were derived from the DNA. Among under 55,000 clones listed, 70% to 80% were seen once.

Input material: PBMCs or T cells enriched from blood (not recorded which). The chain has TRBV11-2 and TRBJ1-5, with 7 bases matching TRBD1. This receptor was obtained from a woman aged 45-59 years with acute COVID-19. The CDR3 here is CASSVQGFQPQHF. CDR3 nucleotide sequence: TGTGCCAGCAGCGTACAGGGGTTTCAGCCCCAGCATTTT.